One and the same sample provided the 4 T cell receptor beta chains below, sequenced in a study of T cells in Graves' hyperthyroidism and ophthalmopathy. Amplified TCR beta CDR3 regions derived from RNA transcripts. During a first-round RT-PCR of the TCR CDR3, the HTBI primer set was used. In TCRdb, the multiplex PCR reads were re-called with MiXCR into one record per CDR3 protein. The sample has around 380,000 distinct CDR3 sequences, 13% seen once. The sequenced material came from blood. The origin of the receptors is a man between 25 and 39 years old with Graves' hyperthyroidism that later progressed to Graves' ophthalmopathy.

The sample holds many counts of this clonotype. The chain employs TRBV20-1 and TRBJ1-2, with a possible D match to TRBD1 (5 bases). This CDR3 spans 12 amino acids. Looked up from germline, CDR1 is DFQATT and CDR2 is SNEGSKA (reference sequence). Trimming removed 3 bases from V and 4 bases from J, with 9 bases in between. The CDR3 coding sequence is TGCAGTGCTAGTGGGGGGACCTATGGCTACACCTTC. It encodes CSASGGTYGYTF.

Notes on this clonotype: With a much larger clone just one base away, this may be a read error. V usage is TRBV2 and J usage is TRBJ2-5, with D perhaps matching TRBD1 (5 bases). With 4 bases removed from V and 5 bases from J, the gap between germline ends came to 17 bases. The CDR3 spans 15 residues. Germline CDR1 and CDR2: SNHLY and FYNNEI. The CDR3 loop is CASSVLGAVAETQYF. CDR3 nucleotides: TGTGCCAGCAGTGTGTTAGGGGCCGTCGCGGAGACCCAGTACTTC.

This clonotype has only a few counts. The CDR3 loop reads CASSLTASSYNSPLHF. CDR3 DNA sequence: TGTGCCAGCTCACTGACGGCTAGCTCCTATAATTCACCCCTCCACTTT. This chain joins TRBV18 and TRBJ1-6; no clear D gene. From germline, CDR1 is KGHSH and CDR2 LQKENI. Trimming removed 4 bases from V and 0 bases from J, with 10 bases in between. This CDR3 has 16 amino acids.

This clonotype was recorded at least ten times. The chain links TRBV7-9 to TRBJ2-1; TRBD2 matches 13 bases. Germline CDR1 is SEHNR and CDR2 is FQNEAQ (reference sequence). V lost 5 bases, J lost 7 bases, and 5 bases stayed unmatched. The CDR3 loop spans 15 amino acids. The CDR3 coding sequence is TGTGCCAGCAGCGTAGGGACTAGCGGGGCGAATGAGCAGTTCTTC. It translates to CASSVGTSGANEQFF.